This T cell receptor beta chain was identified in a study of CD8+CD57+ T cells in acquired aplastic anemia. About the research overall: Mean yield of DNA from sorted CD4+ and CD8+ cells was 2.5 to 4 ug.

About this clonotype itself: Its specificity is not known.

From germline, CDR1 is LNHDA and CDR2 SQIVND (reference sequence). The CDR3 has 13 amino acids. Trimming shortened V by 5 bases and J by 1 base, and 8 bases separated the two germline ends. Whoever was chosen for sequencing had shown CD8+CD57+ cell expansion by flow cytometry. It was genomic DNA that served as the template for profiling TCR beta VDJ and CDR3. TCRdb reprocessed the reads with MiXCR, giving one entry per CDR3 protein. Here the sample spans under 200,000 distinct CDR3 sequences, about two thirds being singletons. Study-level points and caveats: Patients had fewer than 35 CD8+ CDR3 sequences in common with controls (the shared set).

This sequence joins TRBV19 and TRBJ1-1; no clear D. This TCR was recovered from a human donor with aplastic anemia. Sequencing input: sorted CD4+, CD8+, or CD8+CD57+ T cells (not recorded which) from PBMCs. CDR3 amino acids: CASSEGWNTEAFF. DNA of the CDR3: TGTGCCAGTAGTGAAGGATGGAACACTGAAGCTTTCTTT.